This T cell receptor beta chain came from a study of blood T cell repertoires in COVID-19. In the study overall: Sites in the United States, Italy and Spain provided acute and convalescent COVID-19 samples. PBMCs, B-cell-depleted T cells, or T cells provided the cDNA or gDNA that made up the material.

Germline CDR1 is SGHDT and CDR2 is YYEEEE. The CDR3 is 13 residues long. Trimming cost V 6 bases and J 3 bases, with 12 bases left between them. A single count supports this clone. As originally analysed: Estimates of nucleated cell counts were drawn from the amplification of reference gene primers. Using immunoSEQ multiplex PCR, the repertoire was profiled, and TCRdb retains in-frame clones only, with some absent. D and trimming come from the DNA, and the V and J calls and clone size come from that table. Of 400,000 to 500,000 clones listed, about nine tenths are singletons. The chain joins TRBV5-6 to TRBJ1-1, with a possible D match to TRBD1 (5 bases). The TCR was taken from a woman aged 25-40 years with active or convalescent COVID-19. Sequenced material: peripheral blood. The DNA for the CDR3 is TGTGCCAGCACCAGAGGGGAGGACACTGAAGCTTTCTTT. It codes for CASTRGEDTEAFF.